This T cell receptor (beta chain) comes out of a study of technical replicates of blood from a few donors. TCRdb's copy holds only in-frame clones and misses some; the assay was immunoSEQ multiplex PCR. The sample lists 95,000 or so clones; approximately 95% were seen once. The sequencing input was T cells isolated from PBMCs. This sequence was found in a human donor in good health.

CDR3 loop: CAGQGNTEAFF. The DNA of the CDR3 is TGTGCGGGGCAGGGGAACACTGAAGCTTTCTTT. The gene calls are TRBV2 and TRBJ1-1; weak D call: TRBD1 (5 bases). Germline V gene data show CDR1 as SNHLY and CDR2 as FYNNEI. The CDR3 covers 11 residues.